Below are 32 T cell receptor beta chains sequenced from a single sample in a study of T cells in Graves' hyperthyroidism and ophthalmopathy. Amplification targeted TCR beta CDR3 regions from RNA transcripts. A set of HTBI primers served as the primers for a first-round RT-PCR of the TCR CDR3. Each CDR3 protein is one row after TCRdb ran MiXCR on the multiplex PCR reads. The sample lists approximately 410,000 distinct CDR3 sequences, about an eighth occurring once. What was sequenced was blood. All receptors come from a woman under 30 with Graves' hyperthyroidism.

This clonotype has more than one count but fewer than ten. The gene calls are TRBV6-5 and TRBJ1-1; D uncertain. Trimming stripped 0 bases from V and 1 base from J, with 9 bases between. This CDR3 spans 15 amino acids. CDR1 MNHEY and CDR2 SVGAGI come from the germline V gene. The DNA of the CDR3 is TGTGCCAGCAGTTACTCGGCAGAGCGGAACACTGAAGCTTTCTTT. It encodes CASSYSAERNTEAFF.

This clonotype was counted a few times. The gene calls are TRBV25-1 and TRBJ2-3; D not certain. Trimming shortened V by 2 bases and J by 3 bases, and 9 bases separated the two germline ends. Germline V gene sequence: CDR1 MGHDK, CDR2 SYGVNS. The CDR3 spans 14 residues. The CDR3 spells CASSEPTVTDTQYF. CDR3 sequence (DNA): TGTGCCAGCAGTGAACCGACTGTGACAGATACGCAGTATTTT. Together with reference TRBV25-1 and TRBJ2-3, the CDR3 gives the full variable domain: EADIYQTPRYLVIGTGKKITLECSQTMGHDKMYWYQQDPGMELHLIHYSYGVNSTEKGDLSSESTVSRIRTEHFPLTLESARPSHTSQYLCASSEPTVTDTQYFGPGTRLTVL.

Many counts were recorded for this clonotype. The J gene is TRBJ2-7, the V gene TRBV12-3 or TRBV12-4; TRBD2 matches 7 bases. The CDR3 consists of 13 residues. The trim removed 8 bases at V and 7 bases at J, leaving 11 bases unmatched. The CDR3 region has the DNA TGTGCCAGCGGGAGGGACTCACCTCGGGAGCAGTACTTC. Amino acids: CASGRDSPREQYF.

This clonotype has a handful of counts. The chain combines TRBV27 with TRBJ2-3, with a weak D call TRBD1 (7 bases). Germline assignment: CDR1 MNHEY and CDR2 SMNVEV (reference sequence). V was clipped by 4 bases and J by 4 bases, with 18 bases between them. There are 16 residues in the CDR3. The CDR3, as DNA: TGTGCCAGCAGTTATTACAGGGGACTTTCCCCAGATACGCAGTATTTT. Its translation: CASSYYRGLSPDTQYF.

This clonotype appeared a few times. The chain employs TRBV4-1 and TRBJ2-1; TRBD2 agrees at 9 bases. V shed 5 bases and J 4 bases; nucleotides not matched to a gene: 6. The CDR3 contains 15 residues. The V gene's germline CDR1 is MGHRA and CDR2 YSYEKL. CDR3: CASSNVAGEYNEQFF. CDR3 coding DNA: TGCGCCAGCAGCAACGTAGCGGGAGAGTACAATGAGCAGTTCTTC.

In this sample, this clonotype turned up a few times. The chain employs TRBV20-1 and TRBJ2-5; D is possibly TRBD1 (6 bases). The J call is doubtful: the DNA matches TRBJ2-1 better. The CDR3 runs to 10 residues. In germline, CDR1 is DFQATT, CDR2 SNEGSKA (reference sequence). This CDR3 is CSANREPQFF. DNA for the CDR3: TGCAGTGCTAACAGGGAGCCCCAGTTCTTC.

Many counts were recorded for this clonotype. The V gene is TRBV29-1, the J gene TRBJ1-6; D may be TRBD1 (6 bases). The V gene's germline CDR1 is SQVTM and CDR2 ANQGSEA. The length of the CDR3 is 15 residues. Trimming stripped 6 bases from V and 0 bases from J, with 12 bases between. The CDR3 sequence: CSVVRGLSYNSPLHF. The CDR3 DNA follows: TGCAGCGTAGTCAGGGGTCTCTCCTATAATTCACCCCTCCACTTT.

This clonotype was seen a handful of times. V gene TRBV27 combines with J gene TRBJ1-6; no clear D. Germline loops: CDR1 MNHEY, CDR2 SMNVEV (reference sequence). V gave up 6 bases and J gave up 3 bases, with 6 bases separating them. This CDR3 has 13 amino acids. CDR3 region: CASSDDYNSPLHF. CDR3 in DNA: TGTGCCAGCAGCGACGACTATAATTCACCCCTCCACTTT.

There are many counts of this clonotype. The rearrangement uses TRBV28 and TRBJ2-1; 13 bases map to TRBD2. The CDR3 loop spans 14 amino acids. V shed 7 bases, J shed 9 bases, and the junction held 6 bases outside the gene matches. Germline assignment: CDR1 MDHEN and CDR2 SYDVKM. This CDR3 reads CASILRLAGGEQFF. The DNA for the CDR3 is TGTGCCAGCATTCTAAGACTAGCGGGAGGTGAGCAGTTCTTC. Supplemented by reference TRBV28 and TRBJ2-1, the full variable domain reads DVKVTQSSRYLVKRTGEKVFLECVQDMDHENMFWYRQDPGLGLRLIYFSYDVKMKEKGDIPEGYSVSREKKERFSLILESASTNQTSMYLCASILRLAGGEQFFGPGTRLTVL.

Ten or more counts support this clonotype. The chain links TRBV7-2 to TRBJ2-1, with 11 bases fitting TRBD2. From germline, CDR1 is SGHTA and CDR2 FQGNSA. With 2 bases clipped from V and 9 bases from J, the junction kept 9 bases outside the gene matches. CDR3 length: 16 residues. The CDR3 DNA follows: TGTGCCAGCAGCTTATTCACCGGGCTAGCGGGAGGTGAGCAGTTCTTC. Encoded protein: CASSLFTGLAGGEQFF.

Worth noting for this clonotype: A read error is possible here, since a much larger clone lies one base away. The gene calls are TRBV13 and TRBJ2-7; 7 nucleotides align to TRBD1. Germline V gene data show CDR1 as PRHDT and CDR2 as FYEKMQ (reference sequence). The CDR3 is 15 residues long. CDR3 nucleotides: TGTACCAGCAGCCTAGGGACAGCTAACCCCTACGAGCAGTACTTC. Translation gives CTSSLGTANPYEQYF.

This clonotype was observed once. This chain uses TRBV20-1 with TRBJ1-4; D not resolved. Germline lookup yields CDR1 DFQATT and CDR2 SNEGSKA (reference sequence). This CDR3 region has 15 residues. Deletions cut 3 bases from V and 0 bases from J, with 11 bases between. CDR3 sequence (DNA): TGCAGTGCTAGCCCTAACAGTGCAACTAATGAAAAACTGTTTTTT. Translated: CSASPNSATNEKLFF.

This clonotype was seen many times. The CDR3 DNA follows: TGCAGTGCTGTATCGATCGGGACTAGTTCCTACGAGCAGTACTTC. This sequence encodes CSAVSIGTSSYEQYF. The V call is TRBV20-1, the J call TRBJ2-7; the match to TRBD2 covers 8 bases. V was pared by 5 bases and J by 1 base, with 10 bases of the junction left unmatched. This CDR3 region has 15 residues. From germline, CDR1 is DFQATT and CDR2 SNEGSKA (reference sequence).

This clonotype has ten or more counts. The chain has TRBV5-6 and TRBJ2-5, with D possibly matching TRBD2 (6 bases). The ends were cut back, 1 base at V and 5 bases at J, with 18 bases in the middle. Germline V gene lookup returns CDR1 SGHDT and CDR2 YYEEEE. The CDR3 length is 16 residues. The CDR3 bases are TGTGCCAGCAGCTTGAGACCCCCCCGGGAGCTGGAGACCCAGTACTTC. The encoded protein is CASSLRPPRELETQYF.

This clonotype was seen repeatedly, ten times or more. J is TRBJ2-2 and V is TRBV12-3 or TRBV12-4; D gene ambiguous. The CDR3 spans 16 residues. Trimming removed 6 bases at V and 0 bases at J, with 14 bases between. The CDR3 nucleotides are TGTGCCAGCAGCCCATGGCACCCACCGAACACCGGGGAGCTGTTTTTT. Its protein is CASSPWHPPNTGELFF.

The CDR3 DNA sequence: TGTGCCAGCAGCTGGCGACCCGACACGCAAGAGACCCAGTACTTC. Its protein is CASSWRPDTQETQYF. This rearrangement joins TRBV7-9 to TRBJ2-5; D call uncertain. Trimming pared 4 bases from V and 2 bases from J, leaving 14 bases between. CDR1 is SEHNR and CDR2 is FQNEAQ in the germline V gene (reference sequence). This CDR3 has 15 amino acids.

This clonotype occurred many times. The chain links TRBV6-5 to TRBJ2-3; the D call may be TRBD1 or TRBD2 (8 bases each). The CDR3 is 17 residues long. The V end was cut by 6 bases, the J end by 4 bases, with 23 bases between. In germline, CDR1 is MNHEY, CDR2 SVGAGI. As DNA, the CDR3 is TGTGCCAGCAGCCCACTAGCGGCACAGGGGGAGGCAGATACGCAGTATTTT. Its translation: CASSPLAAQGEADTQYF.

Only a few counts were recorded for this clonotype. The J gene is TRBJ1-4, the V gene TRBV6-2 or TRBV6-3; D gene uncertain. The germline gives CDR1 MNHEY, CDR2 SVGEGT. There are 16 residues in the CDR3. Deletions cut 2 bases from V and 0 bases from J, with 10 bases between. The CDR3, as DNA: TGTGCCAGCAGTTACAGAAACCCTGCAACTAATGAAAAACTGTTTTTT. The encoded protein is CASSYRNPATNEKLFF.

In this sample, this clonotype turned up many times. The chain is built from TRBV28 and TRBJ2-3, with D perhaps matching TRBD2 (6 bases). The CDR3 spans 17 residues. Germline loops: CDR1 MDHEN, CDR2 SYDVKM. The ends were cut back, 7 bases at V and 1 base at J, with 21 bases in the middle. The CDR3 DNA follows: TGTGCCAGCATCGGGAGACCGGGTACCGCCCGCACAGATACGCAGTATTTT. Residues: CASIGRPGTARTDTQYF.

This clonotype was seen once. A much larger clone lies one base from this, so it may be a read error. The chain carries TRBV30 and TRBJ1-4, with D possibly TRBD1 on 6 matching bases. The germline V gene has CDR1 GTSNPN and CDR2 SVGIG (reference sequence). The CDR3 is 15 residues long. The CDR3 here is CAWSRIGGLNERLFF. CDR3 nucleotides: TGTGCCTGGAGTCGGATCGGGGGCCTGAATGAAAGACTGTTTTTT.

This clonotype came up once. The rearrangement joins TRBV30 to TRBJ2-7; 14 nucleotides agree with TRBD2. V was clipped by 5 bases and J by 0 bases; unmatched bases: 6. CDR1 is GTSNPN and CDR2 is SVGIG in the germline V gene (reference sequence). The CDR3 length is 16 residues. CDR3 residues: CAWDTGTSGSSYEQYF. DNA of the CDR3: TGTGCCTGGGATACCGGGACTAGCGGGAGCTCCTACGAGCAGTACTTC.

The chain is built from TRBV5-1 and TRBJ2-7; D uncertain. The germline V gene encodes CDR1 SGHRS and CDR2 YFSETQ. This CDR3 is 15 amino acids long. The V end lost 6 bases, the J end lost 2 bases, and 18 bases lay between the germline ends. Written as DNA, the CDR3 is TGCGCCAGCAAATCATATGGAACTGCCACCTACGAGCAGTACTTC. It specifies CASKSYGTATYEQYF.

Only a few counts were recorded for this clonotype. A clone one base away is much larger, so this may be a read error. The gene calls are TRBV30 and TRBJ1-1, with TRBD1 as a possible D gene (5 bases). The CDR3 covers 13 residues. Germline V gene sequence: CDR1 GTSNPN, CDR2 SVGIG (reference sequence). Written as DNA, the CDR3 is TGTGCCTGGAATTCGGGGGGAAACACTGAAGCTTCCTTT. It is translated as CAWNSGGNTEASF.

The table lists this clonotype with many counts. The V gene is TRBV15, the J gene TRBJ2-1; D not certain. The germline V and J ends were trimmed by 3 bases and 10 bases, with 7 bases remaining between them. The CDR3 is 11 amino acids. The germline CDR1 and CDR2 sequences are LNHNV and YYDKDF (reference sequence). For the CDR3, the DNA is TGTGCCACCAGCAGTCCGTGGGAGCAGTTCTTC. It is translated as CATSSPWEQFF.

This clonotype has more than one count but fewer than ten. DNA for the CDR3: TGCGCCAGCAGCCCCGGGACAGCTTATAATGAAAAACTGTTTTTT. Its translation: CASSPGTAYNEKLFF. This chain links TRBV5-1 with TRBJ1-4; 7 bases agree with TRBD1. The CDR3 contains 15 residues. V trimming: 4 bases; J trimming: 4 bases; junction bases outside the gene matches: 7. CDR1 is SGHRS, CDR2 YFSETQ, per germline.

This clonotype occurred many times. J is TRBJ2-7 and V is TRBV12-3 or TRBV12-4; D possibly matches TRBD1 or TRBD2 (6 bases each). The CDR3 totals 13 residues. Trimming removed 0 bases from V and 6 bases from J, with 9 bases in between. In DNA, the CDR3 is TGTGCCAGCAGTTTAGCGAAGGGGGGCGAGCAGTACTTC. Protein product: CASSLAKGGEQYF.

In regard to this clonotype: Mismatch with germline at one junction end may stem from a read error. The chain recombines TRBV14 with TRBJ1-2; D unclear. The CDR3 consists of 15 residues. Germline loops: CDR1 SGHDN, CDR2 FVKESK. CDR3 residues: CASGQGSVTFYGYTF. In DNA, the CDR3 is TGTGCCAGCGGCCAAGGGTCGGTAACGTTCTATGGCTACACCTTC. The variable domain in full, with the rest retrieved from reference TRBV14 and TRBJ1-2, is EAGVTQFPSHSVIEKGQTVTLRCDPISGHDNLYWYRRVMGKEIKFLLHFVKESKQDESGMPNNRFLAERTGGTYSTLKVQPAELEDSGVYFCASGQGSVTFYGYTFGSGTRLTVV.

Ten or more counts support this clonotype. This chain connects TRBV29-1 to TRBJ1-2, with TRBD1 matching 10 bases. J gave up 6 bases and V 7 bases, and 5 bases lay outside the gene matches. Germline V gene lookup returns CDR1 SQVTM and CDR2 ANQGSEA. The CDR3 runs to 12 residues. The CDR3 sequence: CSAGTGEDGYTF. CDR3 sequence (DNA): TGCAGCGCAGGGACAGGGGAAGATGGCTACACCTTC. The full variable domain, its missing parts supplied by reference TRBV29-1 and TRBJ1-2, is SAVISQKPSRDICQRGTSLTIQCQVDSQVTMMFWYRQQPGQSLTLIATANQGSEATYESGFVIDKFPISRPNLTFSTLTVSNMSPEDSSIYLCSAGTGEDGYTFGSGTRLTVV.

This clonotype was seen many times. CDR3 bases: TGTGCCAGCACCATAGACCCCGGTAATTCCTACGAGCAGTACTTC. Translation: CASTIDPGNSYEQYF. The chain is built from TRBV6-1 and TRBJ2-7, with unresolved D. This CDR3 has 15 residues. Germline V gives CDR1 MNHNS, CDR2 SASEGT. V was clipped by 7 bases and J by 1 base, with 17 bases between them.

There are many counts of this clonotype. This chain connects TRBV7-3 to TRBJ2-3, with 7 bases lining up with TRBD2. There are 15 residues in the CDR3. The ends lost 2 bases at V and 1 base at J; junction bases unmatched: 3. In germline, CDR1 is SGHTA, CDR2 FQGTGA. The CDR3 is CASSLAGAGTDTQYF. CDR3 coding DNA: TGTGCCAGCAGCTTAGCGGGAGCTGGCACAGATACGCAGTATTTT.

The table lists this clonotype with many counts. This CDR3 is CSASPLGTGNDYEQYF. DNA for the CDR3: TGCAGTGCTAGCCCCTTAGGGACAGGGAATGACTACGAGCAGTACTTC. J is TRBJ2-7 and V is TRBV20-1; 9 nucleotides match TRBD1. Germline V CDR1 and CDR2: DFQATT, SNEGSKA (reference sequence). Trimming cost V 3 bases and J 3 bases; bases outside gene matches: 12. The CDR3 extends over 16 amino acids.

This clonotype was seen repeatedly, ten times or more. The J gene is TRBJ2-7, the V gene TRBV12-3 or TRBV12-4; D remains ambiguous. This CDR3 spans 13 amino acids. V was cut by 3 bases and J by 4 bases, with 10 bases left in between. CDR3 in amino acids: CASSFFASYEQYF. The CDR3 bases are TGTGCCAGCAGTTTCTTTGCGTCGTACGAGCAGTACTTC.